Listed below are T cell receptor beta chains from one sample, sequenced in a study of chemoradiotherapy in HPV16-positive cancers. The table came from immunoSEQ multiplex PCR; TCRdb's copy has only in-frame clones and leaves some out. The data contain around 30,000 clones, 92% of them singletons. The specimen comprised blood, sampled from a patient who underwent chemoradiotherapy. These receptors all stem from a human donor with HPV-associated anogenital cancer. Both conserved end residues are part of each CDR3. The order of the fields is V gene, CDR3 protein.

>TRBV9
CASSVTSRLAGGSYNEQFF
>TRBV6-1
CASRQYTGMGEQYF
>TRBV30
CAWGTGGGGQPQHF
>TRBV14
CASSITGSTEAFF
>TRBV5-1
CASSLTAGRNYGYTF
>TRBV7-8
CASSLSLGAGGLRDTQYF
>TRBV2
CASSAHYGYTF
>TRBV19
CASSIPTGGEAFF
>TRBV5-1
CASSPGQGNQPQHF
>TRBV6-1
CASSELGGGALEQYF
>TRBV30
CAWSGGGLRNEQFF
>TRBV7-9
CASSLERGEQYF
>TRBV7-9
CASSFGGQGYEQYF
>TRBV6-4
CASSAGTLDSDTQYF
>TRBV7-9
CASSYQGRATEAFF
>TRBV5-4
CASSYVGQPDNEQFF
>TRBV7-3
CASSLGRGGDTQYF
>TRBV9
CASSVSPLSTDTQYF
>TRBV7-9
CASSLAARETQYF
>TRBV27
CASSLSTRFPNEQYF
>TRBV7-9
CASTPPGLAHTGELFF
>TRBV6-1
CASIPGPGAAGELFF
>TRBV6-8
CARSRPTYRGYTF
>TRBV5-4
CASSTSAFRRGDVYEAFF
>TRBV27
CASSLNRDPGNTIYF
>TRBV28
CASTGTEKLFF
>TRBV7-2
CASSLASRQGRYEQYF
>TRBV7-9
CASSYPTPQGITYEQYF
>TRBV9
CASSVPPQGTYNEQFF
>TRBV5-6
CASSPGQGYGYTF
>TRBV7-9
CASRNGTGTYEQYF
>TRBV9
CASSPRGVGTGELFF
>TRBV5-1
CASSLVGGRGYEQYF
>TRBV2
CASSEGGTRYQETQYF
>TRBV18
CASSSLDSRTTEAFF
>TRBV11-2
CASRPGGGQETQYF
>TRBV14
CASSQDLGPYNEQFF
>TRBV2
CASSEQSTAAGSYNEQFF
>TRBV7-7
CASSPSGGGGAGETQYF
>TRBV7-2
CASSLVGLGGYTF
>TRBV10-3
CAISELQLYEQYF
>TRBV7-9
CASSLGRTDNQPQHF
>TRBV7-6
CASSPAGRKRGEKLFF
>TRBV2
CASSDSWAGELFF